Listed below are T cell receptor beta chains from one sample, sequenced in a study of beta chain features in type 1 diabetes. Some clones are missing from TCRdb's copy, which holds only in-frame ones; the method was immunoSEQ multiplex PCR. This repertoire shows approximately 160,000 clones, roughly 65% found once; its top ten account for about 0.1%. Material: naive CD4+ T cells from blood. The receptors shown here come from a man younger than 40 with type 1 diabetes. Both conserved end residues are part of each CDR3.

CDR3aa | v_gene
CASTTGQGGSYEQYF | TRBV6-6
CASSFQGLHEQFF | TRBV7-8
CSVEGVGQETQYF | TRBV29-1
CAWSGPTGAYEQYF | TRBV30
CASTIGLAGTDTQYF | TRBV19
CASSVGSKDEQYF | TRBV9
CASGRITDTQYF | TRBV12-5
CASSSLRVGGTDTQYF | TRBV5-1
CASSSPGTANNEQFF | TRBV28
CASSAQGWNTEAFF | TRBV14
CSVEEQGAIPYEQYF | TRBV29-1
CSVRQGDILRQYF | TRBV29-1
CASSPPSGGLNEQFF | TRBV14
CSAEDRSKYNEQFF | TRBV29-1
CASSFDSRIIAKNIQYF | TRBV7-2
CASSQEARWGQGGGYTF | TRBV4-3
CACWVPGANVLTF | TRBV30
CSVTTGWDQPQHF | TRBV29-1
CAIKPQGINEQYF | TRBV10-3
CASSLDKWGISQYF | TRBV5-4
CAISEVDLNQPQHF | TRBV10-3
CASSIQGINGYTF | TRBV7-9
CASSEDRGLYNEQFF | TRBV25-1
CSVGAGGNYGYTF | TRBV29-1
CASSFFGQTNEQFF | TRBV7-2
CASSVTGDNYGYTF | TRBV9
CAWSGITYEQYF | TRBV30
CASSGGTLETQYF | TRBV9
CASSREWGSPLHF | TRBV4-3
CSVRSSPVGTEAFF | TRBV29-1
CATSRPKIAEAFF | TRBV15
CASSLGTSGTRETQYF | TRBV7-2
CASSKEDREWKANVLTF | TRBV21-1
CSVGSGGDTEAFF | TRBV29-1